Presented here are 32 T cell receptor beta chains from one specimen sequenced in a study of blood T cell repertoires in COVID-19 (TCRdb year 2020). Library construction relied on the immunoSEQ multiplex PCR assay. TCRdb limited this immuneACCESS table to in-frame rearrangements with V and J called. A share of clones is missing; checked studies link under half to unresolved V genes, and the rest is unexplained. The sample data list 150,000 to 200,000 clones, and 92% of these were observed just once. Clones ranked in the top ten supply approximately 5% of the sample. What was sequenced was peripheral blood. All receptors derive from a man aged 30-40 years with COVID-19, enrolled during active disease.

The gene calls are TRBV27 and TRBJ2-1; TRBD2 aligns across 10 bases. The CDR3 is 15 residues long. V lost 7 bases to trimming and J lost 9 bases; unmatched junction nucleotides: 12. The germline V gene encodes CDR1 MNHEY and CDR2 SMNVEV (reference sequence). DNA of the CDR3: TGTGCCAGCACCTCTAGCGGGGGCCCTACCAGTGAGCAGTTCTTC. This gives the protein CASTSSGGPTSEQFF.

Concerning this clone itself: Other DNA sequences in this sample translate to the same CDR3. The CDR3 nucleotides read TGTGCCAGCTCTCCTCGGACAGGGGATGAAAAACTGTTTTTT. This translates into CASSPRTGDEKLFF. The chain recombines TRBV18 with TRBJ1-4, with 9 bases lining up with TRBD1. The CDR3 contains 14 residues. Germline-derived CDR1 and CDR2 are KGHSH and LQKENI. J was trimmed by 6 bases and V by 6 bases; bases with no gene match: 5. Full variable domain (remainder filled in from reference TRBV18 and TRBJ1-4): NAGVMQNPRHLVRRRGQEARLRCSPMKGHSHVYWYRQLPEEGLKFMVYLQKENIIDESGMPKERFSAEFPKEGPSILRIQQVVRGDSAAYFCASSPRTGDEKLFFGSGTQLSVL.

The rearrangement links TRBV29-1 to TRBJ2-7; 9 bases agree with TRBD1. V trimming: 7 bases; J trimming: 4 bases; junction bases outside the gene matches: 8. The CDR3 loop spans 13 amino acids. Germline assignment: CDR1 SQVTM and CDR2 ANQGSEA. For the CDR3, the DNA is TGCAGCGCCGGCGGGGACAGGGTTTACGAGCAGTACTTC. Its translation is CSAGGDRVYEQYF.

The gene calls are TRBV4-3 and TRBJ1-5; D remains unclear. Germline lookup yields CDR1 LGHNA and CDR2 YSLEER. The CDR3 runs to 14 residues. The V end lost 1 base, the J end lost 1 base, and 5 bases lay between the germline ends. The CDR3 reads CASSQGHSNQPQHF. DNA for the CDR3: TGCGCCAGCAGCCAAGGGCACAGCAATCAGCCCCAGCATTTT.

This chain joins TRBV6-5 and TRBJ1-6; 10 nucleotides agree with TRBD1. Trimming at V came to 6 bases and at J to 10 bases, leaving 6 bases not matched to a gene. This CDR3 is 14 amino acids long. The germline V gene encodes CDR1 MNHEY and CDR2 SVGAGI. CDR3 sequence reads: CASSHDRGPSPLHF. CDR3 nucleotide sequence: TGTGCCAGCAGCCATGACAGGGGGCCCTCACCCCTCCACTTT.

There are a few counts of this clone. The rearrangement links TRBV19 to TRBJ2-2; the match to TRBD2 covers 11 bases. V dropped 4 bases and J dropped 4; count of bases not matched to a gene: 11. The CDR3 covers 18 residues. Looked up from germline, CDR1 is LNHDA and CDR2 is SQIVND (reference sequence). CDR3: CASSKGARGLAATGELFF. In DNA form, the CDR3 reads TGTGCCAGTAGTAAAGGGGCGCGGGGACTAGCGGCCACCGGGGAGCTGTTTTTT.

The V gene is TRBV18, the J gene TRBJ2-7; D remains unclear. CDR1 and CDR2 (germline): KGHSH, LQKENI. V lost 4 bases to trimming and J lost 0 bases, with 13 bases between them. This CDR3 has 15 amino acids. This CDR3 is CASSHPQAGSYEQYF. The CDR3 DNA sequence: TGTGCCAGCTCACACCCCCAGGCAGGCTCCTACGAGCAGTACTTC.

CDR3 amino acids: CASSLRYRVGNTGELFF. Here the CDR3 DNA reads TGTGCCAGCAGCCTAAGGTACAGGGTCGGGAACACCGGGGAGCTGTTTTTT. The rearrangement uses TRBV7-9 and TRBJ2-2; D is possibly TRBD1 (6 bases). This CDR3 contains 17 residues. The germline gives CDR1 SEHNR, CDR2 FQNEAQ (reference sequence). Deletions cut 5 bases from V and 1 base from J, with 17 bases between.

This clone was picked up a small number of times. CDR3: CASSFPTEALSYNEQFF. The CDR3 nucleotides read TGTGCCAGCAGTTTCCCGACAGAGGCCCTCTCCTACAATGAGCAGTTCTTC. This sequence joins TRBV28 and TRBJ2-1; D is possibly TRBD1 (5 bases). CDR1 is MDHEN and CDR2 is SYDVKM in the germline V gene. The CDR3 spans 17 residues. V dropped 3 bases and J dropped 0 bases, with 15 bases sitting between them.

The chain recombines TRBV18 with TRBJ1-5, with 8 bases lining up with TRBD1. The junction had 6 bases not matched to a gene; V was cut back by 2 bases and J by 6 bases. The CDR3 spans 15 residues. The germline CDR1 and CDR2 sequences are KGHSH and LQKENI. The CDR3 DNA sequence: TGTGCCAGCTCACCAAAGACAGGGGAGAGTCAGCCCCAGCATTTT. This sequence encodes CASSPKTGESQPQHF.

V gene TRBV4-3 combines with J gene TRBJ2-1; tentative D call: TRBD1 (5 bases). The CDR3 is 15 amino acids. Trimming left V 1 base short and J 0 bases short, with 7 bases between. The germline CDR1 and CDR2 sequences are LGHNA and YSLEER. CDR3 amino acids: CASSQGQSSYNEQFF. The CDR3, as DNA: TGCGCCAGCAGCCAAGGACAGAGCTCCTACAATGAGCAGTTCTTC.

V gene TRBV6-5 combines with J gene TRBJ2-2; TRBD1 is a possible D gene (5 bases). V lost 6 bases and J lost 5, with 16 bases in between. The CDR3 totals 15 residues. Per the germline V gene, CDR1 is MNHEY and CDR2 is SVGAGI. The CDR3 coding sequence is TGTGCCAGCAGCCCCGGACACCCGAGGACCGGGGAGCTGTTTTTT. Protein: CASSPGHPRTGELFF.

The J gene is TRBJ1-2, the V gene TRBV18; TRBD1 matches 10 bases. This CDR3 has 18 amino acids. Germline loops: CDR1 KGHSH, CDR2 LQKENI. The V segment lost 5 bases and the J segment 0 bases; nucleotides outside the gene matches: 12. The CDR3 DNA is TGTGCCAGCTCAGCCTCCGGGACAGGGGACACTACTAACTATGGCTACACCTTC. Translated: CASSASGTGDTTNYGYTF.

The chain uses TRBV6-5 and TRBJ2-1, with 10 bases identical to TRBD2. V was clipped by 4 bases and J by 6 bases; unmatched bases: 6. Germline V lookup: CDR1 MNHEY, CDR2 SVGAGI. The CDR3 sequence is 15 residues long. Here the CDR3 reads CASSWTSGGINEQFF. Here the CDR3 DNA reads TGTGCCAGCAGTTGGACTAGCGGAGGGATCAATGAGCAGTTCTTC.

J is TRBJ2-7 and V is TRBV7-3; TRBD1 aligns across 7 bases. V gave up 3 bases and J gave up 5 bases; unmatched junction bases: 4. The CDR3 runs to 13 residues. The germline CDR1 and CDR2 sequences are SGHTA and FQGTGA. In nucleotides, the CDR3 is TGTGCCAGCAGCTTGGGACAGCAAGACGAGCAGTACTTC. It specifies CASSLGQQDEQYF.

The chain employs TRBV11-3 and TRBJ2-3; maybe TRBD2 (6 bases). Germline lookup yields CDR1 SGHNT and CDR2 YENEEA. This CDR3 comprises 16 residues. Deletions cut 3 bases from V and 0 bases from J, with 13 bases between. The CDR3 reads CASSLGRDPSTDTQYF. As DNA, the CDR3 is TGTGCCAGCAGCTTGGGGCGGGACCCCAGCACAGATACGCAGTATTTT.

V is TRBV7-3 and J is TRBJ2-1, with TRBD2 matching over 14 bases. The CDR3 spans 15 residues. Germline assignment: CDR1 SGHTA and CDR2 FQGTGA. V trimming: 5 bases; J trimming: 9 bases; junction bases outside the gene matches: 6. In nucleotides, the CDR3 is TGTGCCAGCAGCCTCGGACTAGCGGGGGGTCTTGAGCAGTTCTTC. Protein: CASSLGLAGGLEQFF.

The J gene is TRBJ1-1, the V gene TRBV19, with TRBD1 matching 8 bases. This CDR3 has 15 residues. Trimming took 5 bases from V and 2 from J; bases not matched to a gene: 7. Germline CDR1 reads LNHDA; CDR2 reads SQIVND (reference sequence). The CDR3 DNA is TGTGCCAGTAGTGCCGGACAGGGACCAAACACTGAAGCTTTCTTT. Translation gives CASSAGQGPNTEAFF.

The rearrangement links TRBV14 to TRBJ2-5; 8 nucleotides match TRBD1. V gave up 6 bases and J gave up 4 bases; unmatched junction bases: 4. Germline V CDR1 and CDR2: SGHDN, FVKESK. The CDR3 is made up of 13 amino acids. DNA of the CDR3: TGTGCCAGCAGTCCCACAGGGGGAGAGACCCAGTACTTC. Its protein product is CASSPTGGETQYF.

This chain joins TRBV4-2 and TRBJ1-5; a possible D gene is TRBD1 (6 bases). The CDR3 is 20 residues long. Germline V gives CDR1 LGHNA, CDR2 YNFKEQ. The V end lost 2 bases, the J end lost 0 bases, and 23 bases lay between the germline ends. CDR3 amino acids: CASSQLSGVGHGVSNQPQHF. Written as DNA, the CDR3 is TGTGCCAGCAGCCAATTATCAGGGGTGGGCCACGGGGTTAGCAATCAGCCCCAGCATTTT.

The rearrangement uses TRBV7-9 and TRBJ1-2; TRBD1 matches 9 bases. J lost 10 bases, V lost 7 bases, and 13 bases had no gene match. The germline gives CDR1 SEHNR, CDR2 FQNEAQ (reference sequence). The CDR3 is 14 residues long. CDR3 nucleotide sequence: TGTGCCAGCAACATGCGGGACAGGGCGGAGGACTACACCTTC. Translated: CASNMRDRAEDYTF.

This rearrangement joins TRBV2 to TRBJ1-6, with D perhaps matching TRBD1 (6 bases). V was cut by 4 bases and J by 7 bases, with 11 bases left in between. The germline CDR1 and CDR2 sequences are SNHLY and FYNNEI. This CDR3 region has 14 residues. Here the CDR3 reads CASSGRDTNSPLHF. The CDR3 coding sequence is TGTGCCAGCAGTGGCCGGGACACGAATTCACCCCTCCACTTT. Combining the CDR3 with reference TRBV2 and TRBJ1-6 gives the whole variable domain EPEVTQTPSHQVTQMGQEVILRCVPISNHLYFYWYRQILGQKVEFLVSFYNNEISEKSEIFDDQFSVERPDGSNFTLKIRSTKLEDSAMYFCASSGRDTNSPLHFGNGTRLTVT.

This clone was seen more than once but under ten times. The V gene is TRBV24-1, the J gene TRBJ1-2, with 9 nucleotides matching TRBD1. CDR3 length: 15 amino acids. Germline assignment: CDR1 KGHDR and CDR2 SFDVKD. The J segment lost 4 bases and the V segment lost 4 bases, leaving 6 bases of the junction unmatched. The CDR3 sequence: CATSDEGQGFYGYTF. DNA for the CDR3: TGTGCCACCAGTGACGAGGGACAGGGCTTCTATGGCTACACCTTC.

The chain links TRBV18 to TRBJ2-7; 8 bases agree with TRBD2. Losses at the gene ends were 6 bases for V and 6 bases for J; bases not matched to a gene: 13. Germline V CDR1 and CDR2: KGHSH, LQKENI. The length of the CDR3 is 15 residues. The CDR3 DNA sequence: TGTGCCAGCTCGCCTAGCAGCGGGAGTTCTTTCGAGCAGTACTTC. Its protein product is CASSPSSGSSFEQYF.

On this clone itself: Other DNA sequences in this specimen translate into the identical CDR3. The CDR3 DNA reads as TGTGCCAGCAGTTCAGGGCTGGCCAAAAACATTCAGTACTTC. It is translated as CASSSGLAKNIQYF. The V call is TRBV5-5, the J call TRBJ2-4; weak D call: TRBD1 (5 bases). Germline V CDR1 and CDR2: SGHKS, YYEKEE (reference sequence). V lost 5 bases and J 1 base, leaving 10 bases between the germline ends. There are 14 residues in the CDR3.

The chain couples TRBV25-1 to TRBJ2-3; perhaps TRBD2 as D (6 bases). Germline loops: CDR1 MGHDK, CDR2 SYGVNS. V was trimmed by 4 bases and J by 1 base, leaving 18 bases between them. This CDR3 has 17 residues. The CDR3 is CASSGFPAWGGTDTQYF. CDR3 bases: TGTGCCAGCAGTGGGTTCCCAGCGTGGGGGGGCACAGATACGCAGTATTTT. Looking up the rest from reference TRBV25-1 and TRBJ2-3 gives the full variable domain: EADIYQTPRYLVIGTGKKITLECSQTMGHDKMYWYQQDPGMELHLIHYSYGVNSTEKGDLSSESTVSRIRTEHFPLTLESARPSHTSQYLCASSGFPAWGGTDTQYFGPGTRLTVL.

The rearrangement links TRBV11-3 to TRBJ2-6, with D possibly matching TRBD2 (7 bases). CDR1 and CDR2 from the germline V gene are SGHNT and YENEEA. CDR3 length equals 18 residues. The V end was cut by 3 bases, the J end by 0 bases, with 15 bases between. The CDR3 spells CASSLGRGGLSGANVLTF. In DNA form, the CDR3 reads TGTGCCAGCAGCTTGGGACGCGGGGGCCTCTCTGGGGCCAACGTCCTGACTTTC.

This chain links TRBV4-1 with TRBJ2-3; 14 nucleotides match TRBD2. Germline V gene lookup returns CDR1 MGHRA and CDR2 YSYEKL. V lost 4 bases and J lost 5; bases outside the gene matches: 5. This CDR3 has 16 amino acids. This CDR3 reads CASSRGLAGGQDTQYF. CDR3 sequence (DNA): TGCGCCAGCAGCCGAGGACTAGCGGGGGGTCAAGATACGCAGTATTTT.

J is TRBJ2-7 and V is TRBV5-4, with D possibly matching TRBD1 (5 bases). CDR3 length: 14 residues. V lost 3 bases and J lost 3, with 13 bases in between. Germline V gene sequence: CDR1 SGHNT, CDR2 YYREEE (reference sequence). The CDR3: CASSSVDRGYEQYF. The CDR3 nucleotides read TGTGCCAGCAGCTCCGTTGACAGAGGCTACGAGCAGTACTTC.

This rearrangement joins TRBV18 to TRBJ1-1; maybe TRBD1 (5 bases). The CDR3 extends over 14 amino acids. With 4 bases removed from V and 2 bases from J, the gap between germline ends came to 11 bases. CDR1 is KGHSH and CDR2 is LQKENI in the germline V gene. CDR3 DNA sequence: TGTGCCAGCTCACGAACAAGGGGAAACACTGAAGCTTTCTTT. Translating it yields CASSRTRGNTEAFF. The full variable domain, with the rest looked up from reference TRBV18 and TRBJ1-1, is NAGVMQNPRHLVRRRGQEARLRCSPMKGHSHVYWYRQLPEEGLKFMVYLQKENIIDESGMPKERFSAEFPKEGPSILRIQQVVRGDSAAYFCASSRTRGNTEAFFGQGTRLTVV.

The chain carries TRBV6-2 or TRBV6-3 and TRBJ1-1, with 8 bases matching TRBD1. The CDR3 spans 16 residues. After removal of 2 bases from V and 3 bases from J, the junction contained 8 bases not matched to a gene. CDR1 MNHEY and CDR2 SVGEGT come from the germline V gene. CDR3: CASSYDDRGWDTEAFF. The CDR3 DNA sequence: TGTGCCAGCAGTTACGACGACAGGGGATGGGACACTGAAGCTTTCTTT.

The V and J genes are TRBV7-9 and TRBJ1-4; TRBD1 matches at 7 bases. This CDR3 spans 17 amino acids. The germline V gene has CDR1 SEHNR and CDR2 FQNEAQ (reference sequence). J was trimmed by 0 bases and V by 2 bases; bases with no gene match: 6. CDR3 region: CASSLRKQGPTNEKLFF. The CDR3 region has the DNA TGTGCCAGCAGCTTAAGGAAACAGGGGCCAACTAATGAAAAACTGTTTTTT.